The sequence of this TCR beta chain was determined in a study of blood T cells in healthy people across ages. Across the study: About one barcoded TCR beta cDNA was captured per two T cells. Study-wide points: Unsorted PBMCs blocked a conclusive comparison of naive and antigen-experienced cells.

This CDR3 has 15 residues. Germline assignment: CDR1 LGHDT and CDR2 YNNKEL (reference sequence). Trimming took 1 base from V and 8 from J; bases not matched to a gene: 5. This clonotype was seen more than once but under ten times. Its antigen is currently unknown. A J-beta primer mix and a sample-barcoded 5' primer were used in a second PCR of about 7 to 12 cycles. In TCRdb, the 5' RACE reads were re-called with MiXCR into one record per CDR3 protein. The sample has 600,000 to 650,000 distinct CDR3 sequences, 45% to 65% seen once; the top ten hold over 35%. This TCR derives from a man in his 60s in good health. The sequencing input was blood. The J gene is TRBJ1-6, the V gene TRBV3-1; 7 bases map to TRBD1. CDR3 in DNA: TGTGCCAGCAGCCAAGGACAGGGATGGGATTCACCCCTCCACTTT. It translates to CASSQGQGWDSPLHF.